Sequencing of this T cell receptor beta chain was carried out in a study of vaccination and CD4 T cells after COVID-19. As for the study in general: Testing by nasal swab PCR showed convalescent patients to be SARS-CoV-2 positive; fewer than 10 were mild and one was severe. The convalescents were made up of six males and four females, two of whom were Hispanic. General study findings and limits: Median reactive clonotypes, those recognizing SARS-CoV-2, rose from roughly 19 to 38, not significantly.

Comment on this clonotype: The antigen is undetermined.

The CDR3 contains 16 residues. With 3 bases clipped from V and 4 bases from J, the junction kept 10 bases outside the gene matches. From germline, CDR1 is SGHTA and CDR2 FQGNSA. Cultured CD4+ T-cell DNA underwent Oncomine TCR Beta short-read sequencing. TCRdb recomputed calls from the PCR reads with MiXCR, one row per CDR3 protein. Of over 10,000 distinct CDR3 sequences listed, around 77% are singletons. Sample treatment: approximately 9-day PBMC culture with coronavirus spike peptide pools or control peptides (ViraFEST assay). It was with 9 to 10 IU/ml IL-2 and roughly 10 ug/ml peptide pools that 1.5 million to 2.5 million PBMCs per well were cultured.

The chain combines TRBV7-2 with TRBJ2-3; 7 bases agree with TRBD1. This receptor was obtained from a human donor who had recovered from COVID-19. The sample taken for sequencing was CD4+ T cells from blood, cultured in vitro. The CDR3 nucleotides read TGTGCCAGCAGCTTCCTAGACAGGGTGGGCCCAGATACGCAGTATTTT. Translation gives CASSFLDRVGPDTQYF.